This T cell receptor beta chain stems from a study of CD8 T cells in Susac syndrome. Sequencing targeted TCR beta in blood CD8+ and CD4+ T cells. Both CD4+ and CD8+ T cells were negatively isolated, and TEMRA cells underwent FACS enrichment. The authors reverse transcribed about 0.5 to 1 ug RNA with random hexamers. TCRdb used MiXCR to reprocess the immunoSEQ multiplex PCR reads, holding one entry per CDR3 protein. The sample holds about 84,000 distinct CDR3 sequences, approximately 92% seen once. Trimming shortened V by 0 bases and J by 0 bases, and 8 bases separated the two germline ends. This CDR3 is 15 amino acids long. The germline CDR1 and CDR2 sequences are KGHSH and LQKENI.

The sample consisted of CD8+ T cells from PBMCs. The TCR originated in a human donor in good health. The genes are TRBV18 and TRBJ2-5; D is uncertain. The CDR3 loop reads CASSPPGGDQETQYF. The CDR3 DNA reads TGTGCCAGCTCACCACCCGGTGGGGACCAAGAGACCCAGTACTTC. The variable domain in full, completed from reference TRBV18 and TRBJ2-5, reads NAGVMQNPRHLVRRRGQEARLRCSPMKGHSHVYWYRQLPEEGLKFMVYLQKENIIDESGMPKERFSAEFPKEGPSILRIQQVVRGDSAAYFCASSPPGGDQETQYFGPGTRLLVL.